A selection of T cell receptor beta chains follows, all from one sample in a study of T cell responses to AZD1222 COVID-19 vaccine. Sequencing was performed with immunoSEQ multiplex PCR; in TCRdb, only in-frame clones are kept and a portion is missing. The data contain over 55,000 clones, 60% to 85% of them singletons. Sequencing used peripheral blood, obtained 28 days after the second AZD1222 dose. The source of these receptors is an adult who received the AZD1222 COVID-19 vaccine. The CDR3 runs from the conserved cysteine through the conserved F or W. The order of the fields is D gene, J gene, V gene, clone size, CDR3 DNA, CDR3 protein. The D gene is left open where the match is weak. A row's size may be missing; if present it is once, few, many or a size class.

-,TRBJ1-2,TRBV5-1,few,TGCGCCAGCAGCTGGACGGAAAGCCCTAACTATGGCTACACCTTC,CASSWTESPNYGYTF
-,TRBJ2-7,TRBV5-1,-,TGCGCCAGCAGAAAGGCTGGTTCCTACGAGCAGTACTTC,CASRKAGSYEQYF
-,TRBJ2-5,TRBV15,-,TGTGCCACCAGCAGAGATGAGTCTAGCTCAGAGACCCAGTACTTC,CATSRDESSSETQYF
-,TRBJ1-5,TRBV18,-,TGTGCCAGCTCACCCCGGGGAGGGGGGAACAATCAGCCCCAGCATTTT,CASSPRGGGNNQPQHF
TRBD2,TRBJ2-2,TRBV14,-,TGTGCCAGCAGCCGGCCCGGGAGGGCCTCCGGGGAGCTGTTTTTT,CASSRPGRASGELFF
-,TRBJ1-4,TRBV5-6,once,TGTGCCAGCAGCAGAGGGGAAACTGAAAAACTGTTTTTT,CASSRGETEKLFF
-,TRBJ2-3,TRBV15,-,TGTGCCACCAGCAGAGAGCCTCAGGGGACAGATACGCAGTATTTT,CATSREPQGTDTQYF
TRBD1,TRBJ1-4,TRBV28,few,TGTGCCAGCAGTACGGGACAGGGCGGTGAAAAACTGTTTTTT,CASSTGQGGEKLFF
TRBD1,TRBJ2-7,TRBV6-2/TRBV6-3,-,TGTGCCAGCAGTTACTCGAACCCAGGGGGCTCCTACGAGCAGTACTTC,CASSYSNPGGSYEQYF
-,TRBJ1-1,TRBV3-1/TRBV3-2,-,TGTGCCAGCAGTGTTGGCACGGGACGGACTGAAGCTTTCTTT,CASSVGTGRTEAFF
TRBD1,TRBJ1-3,TRBV7-2,once,TGTGCCAGCAGGCCCTACACAGGGGGAAGAGGCGGAAACACCATATATTTT,CASRPYTGGRGGNTIYF
-,TRBJ1-5,TRBV21-1,-,TGTGCCAGCAGTCAAAAAGTACACGGACGGAAAAATCAGCCCCAGCATTTT,CASSQKVHGRKNQPQHF
TRBD1,TRBJ1-6,TRBV3-1/TRBV3-2,-,TGTGCCAGCAGCGCGTTCCGGACAGGGAGTGATTCACCCCTCCACTTT,CASSAFRTGSDSPLHF
TRBD1,TRBJ1-6,TRBV11-3,-,TGTGCCAGCAGGCCGGGACAGAATTCACCCCTCCACTTT,CASRPGQNSPLHF
TRBD2,TRBJ2-3,TRBV19,-,TGTGCCAGTACCGGCGGGGGGCACCCTAGCACAGATACGCAGTATTTT,CASTGGGHPSTDTQYF
TRBD1,TRBJ2-7,TRBV6-1,-,TGTGCCAGCAGTGAGGACAGGGGAGGGCAGTACTTC,CASSEDRGGQYF
TRBD1,TRBJ2-1,TRBV9,-,TGTGCCAGCAGCGTAATGGGGCAGGGGGCCTACAATGAGCAGTTCTTC,CASSVMGQGAYNEQFF
-,TRBJ1-6,TRBV20-1,-,TGCAGTGCTAGTCACAGGGCAAGTTCACCCCTCCACTTT,CSASHRASSPLHF
-,TRBJ1-4,TRBV2,-,TGTGCCAGCAGCGCGGGGCGCAGGGGTAAGGGTGAAAAACTGTTTTTT,CASSAGRRGKGEKLFF
-,TRBJ1-2,TRBV6-5,-,TGTGCCAGCAGCCCCACAGGGCAAGGCTACACCTTC,CASSPTGQGYTF
TRBD1,TRBJ1-4,TRBV29-1,-,TGCAGCGTTTCCGGGACAGGGGATGGAAAACTGTTTTTT,CSVSGTGDGKLFF
-,TRBJ2-2,TRBV7-2,few,TGTGCCAGCAGCCGGATTCGACGAGACCCCGGGGAGCTGTTTTTT,CASSRIRRDPGELFF
TRBD1,TRBJ1-5,TRBV27,once,TGTGCCAGCAGCATCGACAGGGCCCAGCCCCAGCATTTT,CASSIDRAQPQHF
-,TRBJ1-1,TRBV3-1/TRBV3-2,-,TGTGCCAGCAGCCAAGGGTCGGGGGTAACTGAAGCTTTCTTT,CASSQGSGVTEAFF
-,TRBJ2-2,TRBV21-1,-,TGTGCCAGCAGCGGCCGGAGGGGACACATGAACACCGGGGAGCTGTTTTTT,CASSGRRGHMNTGELFF
TRBD1,TRBJ1-3,TRBV28,-,TGTGCCAGCAGCCCGTCAGGGGGCCCCGGGACTGGAAACACCATATATTTT,CASSPSGGPGTGNTIYF
-,TRBJ1-6,TRBV28,-,TGTGCCAGCGGTCGAGGTCGGTCGCATTCACCCCTCCACTTT,CASGRGRSHSPLHF
-,TRBJ1-2,TRBV7-9,few,TGTGCCAGCAGCTATAGGCAGGGAAATTATGGCTACACCTTC,CASSYRQGNYGYTF
TRBD1,TRBJ2-5,TRBV11-2,-,TGTGCCAGCAGCTTCGGACAGGGGAGACAAGAGACCCAGTACTTC,CASSFGQGRQETQYF
TRBD1,TRBJ2-5,TRBV7-6,-,TGTGCCAGCAGCTTTACGGGACAGGGCAAAGAGACCCAGTACTTC,CASSFTGQGKETQYF
TRBD1,TRBJ1-1,TRBV18,-,TGTGCCAGCTCACCCCGACAGGGACACACTGAAGCTTTCTTT,CASSPRQGHTEAFF